The 29 T cell receptor beta chains given below trace back to one sample, sequenced in a study of blood T cell repertoires in COVID-19. Measured with immunoSEQ multiplex PCR; TCRdb has only the in-frame clones, and not every one. This sample carries a few hundred thousand clones, approximately 88% of them seen once, and the ten largest clones take 5.5% to 8%. What was sequenced was peripheral blood. Every receptor here comes from a woman younger than 45 who had recovered from COVID-19.

This sequence joins TRBV18 and TRBJ2-5; possible D gene TRBD2, 5 bases. The germline V and J ends were trimmed by 3 bases and 2 bases, with 7 bases remaining between them. CDR3 size: 13 residues. Germline CDR1 and CDR2: KGHSH and LQKENI. CDR3 sequence: CASSPGVQETQYF. The CDR3 DNA is TGTGCCAGCTCACCGGGAGTACAAGAGACCCAGTACTTC.

The chain couples TRBV5-1 to TRBJ1-1, with no clear D. The CDR3 has 15 amino acids. The germline V and J ends were trimmed by 3 bases and 1 base, with 13 bases remaining between them. CDR1 is SGHRS, CDR2 YFSETQ, per germline. The CDR3 DNA is TGCGCCAGCAGCTATAGCCGTGGAAGGAACACTGAAGCTTTCTTT. Translated: CASSYSRGRNTEAFF. Combining the CDR3 with reference TRBV5-1 and TRBJ1-1 gives the whole variable domain KAGVTQTPRYLIKTRGQQVTLSCSPISGHRSVSWYQQTPGQGLQFLFEYFSETQRNKGNFPGRFSGRQFSNSRSEMNVSTLELGDSALYLCASSYSRGRNTEAFFGQGTRLTVV.

The chain links TRBV6-5 to TRBJ2-1; 10 bases are shared with TRBD1. Germline V gene lookup returns CDR1 MNHEY and CDR2 SVGAGI. V shed 2 bases, J shed 2 bases, and the junction held 3 bases outside the gene matches. CDR3 size: 16 residues. This CDR3 reads CASSYEGTGAYNEQFF. In nucleotides, the CDR3 is TGTGCCAGCAGTTACGAGGGGACAGGGGCCTACAATGAGCAGTTCTTC.

This chain links TRBV5-1 with TRBJ2-1; D remains ambiguous. The V gene lost 0 bases and the J gene lost 8 bases, with 9 bases spanning the gap. The germline CDR1 and CDR2 sequences are SGHRS and YFSETQ. The CDR3 spans 13 residues. The CDR3 reads CASSLGRSDEQFF. CDR3 sequence (DNA): TGCGCCAGCAGCTTGGGTCGTTCGGATGAGCAGTTCTTC.

This chain links TRBV27 with TRBJ1-2; 7 bases map to TRBD1. The CDR3 loop spans 13 amino acids. Trimming at V came to 5 bases and at J to 4 bases, leaving 4 bases not matched to a gene. CDR1 and CDR2 (germline): MNHEY, SMNVEV (reference sequence). Written as DNA, the CDR3 is TGTGCCAGCAGTGACAGACAGGGCTATGGCTACACCTTC. This translates into CASSDRQGYGYTF.

The count of this clone is one. This chain joins TRBV11-3 and TRBJ2-1; 8 nucleotides match TRBD2. After removal of 3 bases from V and 5 bases from J, the junction contained 9 bases not matched to a gene. The CDR3 contains 16 residues. Per germline, CDR1 SGHNT and CDR2 YENEEA. CDR3: CASSFRAGDPNNEQFF. The DNA for the CDR3 is TGTGCCAGCAGCTTCCGAGCGGGGGACCCCAACAATGAGCAGTTCTTC.

The V gene is TRBV7-9, the J gene TRBJ1-4; 9 bases line up with TRBD1. The CDR3 has 16 amino acids. Per the germline V gene, CDR1 is SEHNR and CDR2 is FQNEAQ (reference sequence). J was trimmed by 7 bases and V by 2 bases; bases with no gene match: 8. The CDR3 DNA sequence: TGTGCCAGCAGCTTAACCTGGACAGGGGTTGGTGAAAAACTGTTTTTT. This translates into CASSLTWTGVGEKLFF.

Comments on this clone: Other DNA sequences in this specimen translate into the identical CDR3. The chain couples TRBV9 to TRBJ1-2; the match to TRBD1 covers 7 bases. The CDR3 is 14 amino acids. V lost 3 bases to trimming and J lost 1 base; unmatched junction nucleotides: 3. CDR1 is SGDLS and CDR2 is YYNGEE in the germline V gene. The CDR3 loop reads CASSARQGNYGYTF. Here the CDR3 DNA reads TGTGCCAGCAGCGCAAGACAGGGTAACTATGGCTACACCTTC.

This rearrangement joins TRBV4-1 to TRBJ1-1; 8 bases line up with TRBD1. Looked up from germline, CDR1 is MGHRA and CDR2 is YSYEKL. The CDR3 runs to 14 residues. The ends lost 4 bases at V and 3 bases at J; junction bases unmatched: 4. The chain's CDR3 is CASSRQDRDTEAFF. In nucleotides, the CDR3 is TGCGCCAGCAGCCGCCAGGACAGGGACACTGAAGCTTTCTTT.

V gene TRBV14 combines with J gene TRBJ2-2, with 7 bases aligning to TRBD1. The CDR3 has 17 residues. With V trimmed by 4 bases and J by 1 base, 9 bases remained unmatched. From germline, CDR1 is SGHDN and CDR2 FVKESK. The CDR3 DNA follows: TGTGCCAGCAGCCGTCTCCGGGACAGTGAGAACACCGGGGAGCTGTTTTTT. Protein: CASSRLRDSENTGELFF.

The CDR3 DNA sequence: TGCGCCAGCAGCTTGCTGGGGGGAAGCAAAAACATTCAGTACTTC. Translation: CASSLLGGSKNIQYF. The V gene is TRBV5-1, the J gene TRBJ2-4; the D gene is possibly TRBD2 (6 bases). With 1 base removed from V and 3 bases from J, the gap between germline ends came to 11 bases. Germline assignment: CDR1 SGHRS and CDR2 YFSETQ. The CDR3 sequence is 15 residues long.

The rearrangement joins TRBV7-9 to TRBJ1-1; D is undetermined. Germline-derived CDR1 and CDR2 are SEHNR and FQNEAQ (reference sequence). The CDR3 extends over 15 amino acids. The V gene lost 0 bases and the J gene lost 4 bases, with 12 bases spanning the gap. CDR3 in DNA: TGTGCCAGCAGCTTAGCTCCGGGATTGATCACTGAAGCTTTCTTT. It yields the protein CASSLAPGLITEAFF.

V usage is TRBV19 and J usage is TRBJ2-3, with a weak D call TRBD1 (6 bases). Per the germline V gene, CDR1 is LNHDA and CDR2 is SQIVND (reference sequence). The V gene lost 5 bases and the J gene lost 6 bases, with 21 bases spanning the gap. This CDR3 contains 16 residues. The CDR3 DNA sequence: TGTGCCAGTAGTCAACGGGACACCAGTCTCAGCGATACGCAGTATTTT. It encodes CASSQRDTSLSDTQYF.

This chain uses TRBV9 with TRBJ1-1; a weak D match, TRBD1 (5 bases). CDR3 length: 14 residues. V lost 2 bases and J lost 10, with 18 bases in between. Germline V gives CDR1 SGDLS, CDR2 YYNGEE. CDR3 region: CASSVTGGEGRAFF. The CDR3 coding sequence is TGTGCCAGCAGCGTTACGGGAGGGGAAGGGAGAGCTTTCTTT.

The rearrangement links TRBV7-9 to TRBJ1-4; TRBD1 matches at 7 bases. V was pared by 5 bases and J by 8 bases, with 5 bases of the junction left unmatched. The germline gives CDR1 SEHNR, CDR2 FQNEAQ (reference sequence). CDR3 size: 13 residues. The CDR3 nucleotides read TGTGCCAGCAGCCCCTTGACAGGGGAAAAACTGTTTTTT. Amino acids: CASSPLTGEKLFF.

The gene calls are TRBV6-5 and TRBJ1-6; D gene ambiguous. V gave up 9 bases and J gave up 9 bases, with 9 bases separating them. CDR3 length: 11 amino acids. Germline V gene data show CDR1 as MNHEY and CDR2 as SVGAGI. CDR3 DNA sequence: TGTGCCAGTTCCGGCGGTTCACCCCTCCACTTT. Amino acids: CASSGGSPLHF.

In nucleotides, the CDR3 is TGTGCCTGGAGTGGGTCCAACTTCTATGGCTACACCTTC. This codes for CAWSGSNFYGYTF. The chain uses TRBV30 and TRBJ1-2; D ambiguous. Trimming took off 1 base at V and 4 bases at J, with 10 bases between the two ends. CDR1 and CDR2 (germline): GTSNPN, SVGIG (reference sequence). This CDR3 has 13 residues.

The chain couples TRBV28 to TRBJ1-5; D is perhaps TRBD1 (6 bases). The CDR3 totals 15 residues. The V and J ends lost 7 bases and 7 bases respectively, with 20 bases between them. In germline, CDR1 is MDHEN, CDR2 SYDVKM. The CDR3 protein is CASTLTGGAGQPQHF. CDR3 nucleotides: TGTGCCAGCACCCTAACGGGGGGCGCAGGGCAGCCCCAGCATTTT.

This rearrangement joins TRBV19 to TRBJ1-4; 7 bases are shared with TRBD1. This CDR3 has 14 amino acids. Germline V CDR1 and CDR2: LNHDA, SQIVND (reference sequence). The V segment lost 4 bases and the J segment 8 bases; nucleotides outside the gene matches: 7. Here the CDR3 reads CASSTQGYFEKLFF. CDR3 DNA: TGTGCCAGTAGTACACAGGGGTATTTCGAAAAACTGTTTTTT.

The J gene is TRBJ1-3, the V gene TRBV9; D uncertain. The CDR3 contains 12 residues. V shed 3 bases and J shed 4 bases, with 5 bases lying between them. Germline V gene lookup returns CDR1 SGDLS and CDR2 YYNGEE. The CDR3 DNA sequence: TGTGCCAGCAGCGCCCAGGGAAACACCATATATTTT. It is translated as CASSAQGNTIYF.

This clone was detected only once. This rearrangement joins TRBV5-1 to TRBJ2-1; 13 nucleotides match TRBD2. The CDR3 is 16 residues long. The V gene's germline CDR1 is SGHRS and CDR2 YFSETQ. V lost 4 bases, J lost 9 bases, and 10 bases stayed unmatched. The CDR3 region is CASSGAGTSGTVEQFF. The CDR3 nucleotides read TGCGCCAGCAGCGGAGCCGGGACTAGCGGGACTGTTGAGCAGTTCTTC.

This sequence joins TRBV5-1 and TRBJ1-1; 8 bases agree with TRBD1. Unmatched junction bases numbered 3, after V lost 4 bases and J lost 1 base. From germline, CDR1 is SGHRS and CDR2 YFSETQ. This CDR3 contains 14 residues. CDR3 DNA sequence: TGCGCCAGCAGCCCGACAGGGGCGAACACTGAAGCTTTCTTT. This gives the protein CASSPTGANTEAFF. The full variable domain, its missing parts supplied by reference TRBV5-1 and TRBJ1-1, is KAGVTQTPRYLIKTRGQQVTLSCSPISGHRSVSWYQQTPGQGLQFLFEYFSETQRNKGNFPGRFSGRQFSNSRSEMNVSTLELGDSALYLCASSPTGANTEAFFGQGTRLTVV.

V usage is TRBV5-5 and J usage is TRBJ2-7, with a weak D call TRBD1 (5 bases). Trimming took 0 bases from V and 3 from J, leaving 10 bases between them. CDR3 length equals 14 residues. The germline V gene has CDR1 SGHKS and CDR2 YYEKEE (reference sequence). CDR3 in amino acids: CASSLEDRFYEQYF. CDR3 in DNA: TGTGCCAGCAGCTTGGAAGACAGATTCTACGAGCAGTACTTC.

CDR3 in DNA: TGCGCCAGCAGCCAAGATCTAACCTTTACCCCGAGGGATACGCAGTATTTT. Protein product: CASSQDLTFTPRDTQYF. The chain joins TRBV4-1 to TRBJ2-3; D unclear. V gave up 0 bases and J gave up 6 bases, with 19 bases separating them. The CDR3 sequence is 17 residues long. Germline assignment: CDR1 MGHRA and CDR2 YSYEKL.

V is TRBV20-1 and J is TRBJ1-5; no definite D call. The ends were cut back, 3 bases at V and 0 bases at J, with 12 bases in the middle. Germline CDR1 reads DFQATT; CDR2 reads SNEGSKA (reference sequence). The CDR3 length is 15 residues. CDR3 amino acids: CSASAGHYSNQPQHF. The CDR3 DNA sequence: TGCAGTGCTAGTGCTGGTCACTATAGCAATCAGCCCCAGCATTTT.

The CDR3 loop is CASSQTLQDSSYNSPLHF. The CDR3 DNA follows: TGTGCCAGCAGCCAAACCTTACAGGATAGCTCCTATAATTCACCCCTCCACTTT. This chain links TRBV3-1 (or the pseudogene TRBV3-2) with TRBJ1-6, with a possible D match to TRBD1 (5 bases). CDR1 and CDR2 from the germline V gene are LGHDT and YNNKEL (reference sequence). The CDR3 is 18 residues long. V was pared by 2 bases and J by 0 bases, with 14 bases between.

In DNA form, the CDR3 reads TGTGCCAGCAGTCTCGGGACAGGTGAAGCTTTCTTT. This gives the protein CASSLGTGEAFF. The rearrangement joins TRBV28 to TRBJ1-1; 8 bases are shared with TRBD1. The CDR3 extends over 12 amino acids. Germline values: CDR1 MDHEN, CDR2 SYDVKM. J was trimmed by 7 bases and V by 5 bases; bases with no gene match: 3.

The chain uses TRBV15 and TRBJ2-7, with 9 bases fitting TRBD1. Trimming cost V 3 bases and J 4 bases; bases outside gene matches: 7. CDR1 is LNHNV and CDR2 is YYDKDF in the germline V gene (reference sequence). This CDR3 comprises 15 residues. The CDR3 DNA sequence: TGTGCCACCAGCAGGGGACCGGGACAGGGATACGAGCAGTACTTC. Translation gives CATSRGPGQGYEQYF.

The chain combines TRBV19 with TRBJ2-1; D perhaps matches TRBD2 (5 bases). Germline CDR1 and CDR2: LNHDA and SQIVND (reference sequence). Trimming removed 3 bases from V and 7 bases from J, with 28 bases in between. The CDR3 totals 19 residues. CDR3 in amino acids: CASSISTLSQNRWRNEQFF. The CDR3 DNA sequence: TGTGCCAGTAGTATTTCAACCTTGTCGCAGAATAGATGGAGGAATGAGCAGTTCTTC.